This entry is about one TCR beta chain. The source of the sample is a study of blood T cell repertoires in COVID-19. This CDR3 comprises 14 residues. V lost 2 bases, J lost 3 bases, and 10 bases lay in between. CDR1 is SGHAT, CDR2 FQNNGV, per germline. Some clones are missing from TCRdb's copy, which holds only in-frame ones; the method was immunoSEQ multiplex PCR. The sample includes around 100,000 clones, 75% to 90% of them seen just once. The chain combines TRBV11-2 with TRBJ1-1; TRBD1 is a possible D gene (6 bases). The sample comprised peripheral blood. The TCR comes from a human donor in a cohort sampled during active COVID-19. In DNA, the CDR3 is TGTGCCAGCAGCTTAAAACAGGGCCACACTGAAGCTTTCTTT. This encodes CASSLKQGHTEAFF.